The next 23 T cell receptor beta chains were all read from a single sample in a study of T cell repertoires in cytomegalovirus infection. TCRdb used MiXCR to reprocess the reads, holding one entry per CDR3 protein. The sample shows a few hundred thousand distinct CDR3 sequences, around a quarter of them seen only once. No antigen has been assigned to these receptors. Sequenced here: cultured PBMCs, sampled from culture after CMV antigen stimulation. These receptor sequences come from a human donor in good health (CMV status not recorded). Some clones in this sample may be carry-over from other donors' samples.

The rearrangement links TRBV6-2 or TRBV6-3 to TRBJ2-7; weak D call: TRBD2 (6 bases). The CDR3 is 12 residues long. Germline lookup yields CDR1 MNHEY and CDR2 SVGEGT. The ends were cut back, 6 bases at V and 6 bases at J, with 12 bases in the middle. CDR3 loop: CASSPLGSEQYV. CDR3 in DNA: TGTGCCAGCAGCCCCCTCGGGAGCGAGCAGTACGTC.

This sequence joins TRBV6-6 and TRBJ2-1; D is perhaps TRBD1 or TRBD2 (6 bases each). V was trimmed by 9 bases and J by 5 bases, leaving 14 bases between them. Germline CDR1 is MNHNY and CDR2 is SVGAGI (reference sequence). The CDR3 sequence is 13 residues long. In DNA, the CDR3 is TGTGCCAGTGCCCCGGAGGGGGACAATGAGCAGTTCTTC. It translates to CASAPEGDNEQFF.

Many counts were recorded for this clonotype. The genes are TRBV7-6 and TRBJ2-7; the D gene is possibly TRBD2 (6 bases). The CDR3 contains 15 residues. In germline, CDR1 is SGHVS, CDR2 FNYEAQ. The V end was cut by 0 bases, the J end by 7 bases, with 16 bases between. The CDR3 loop reads CASSLASQAGSEQYV. The CDR3 nucleotides are TGTGCCAGCAGCTTAGCATCGCAGGCCGGGAGTGAGCAGTACGTC.

This clonotype came up many times. This rearrangement joins TRBV7-2 to TRBJ2-5; D unresolved. The germline V gene has CDR1 SGHTA and CDR2 FQGNSA. Trimming shortened V by 1 base and J by 4 bases, and 7 bases separated the two germline ends. There are 13 residues in the CDR3. CDR3 nucleotides: TGTGCCAGCAGCTTAGTTAGGCTAGAGACCCAGTACTTC. This encodes CASSLVRLETQYF.

At least ten counts were recorded for this clonotype. The V and J genes are TRBV7-2 and TRBJ2-3; the D gene is possibly TRBD2 (5 bases). The CDR3 extends over 17 amino acids. Germline CDR1 SGHTA, CDR2 FQGNSA. V lost 2 bases and J lost 2, with 17 bases in between. CDR3 sequence: CASSLSKRGRVTDTQYF. CDR3 DNA: TGTGCCAGCAGCTTAAGTAAACGGGGTCGGGTCACAGATACGCAGTATTTT.

In this sample, this clonotype turned up once. The rearrangement links TRBV7-2 to TRBJ2-1, with a tentative D call TRBD2 (6 bases). Germline CDR1 SGHTA, CDR2 FQGNSA. The CDR3 extends over 16 amino acids. Between the trimmed V and J ends, which lost 5 bases and 0 bases, there was a span of 14 bases. The DNA for the CDR3 is TGTGCCAGCAGCCCGGACGGGGGATTCTCCTACAATGAGCAGTTCTTC. Translated: CASSPDGGFSYNEQFF.

V is TRBV5-1 and J is TRBJ1-4, with TRBD1 matching 7 bases. The CDR3 is 15 amino acids. The germline gives CDR1 SGHRS, CDR2 YFSETQ. The V gene end was trimmed by 4 bases and the J gene end by 3 bases; junction bases not matched to a gene: 6. DNA for the CDR3: TGCGCCAGCAGCCCAACAGGGGTGGCTAATGAAAAACTGTTTTTT. Protein: CASSPTGVANEKLFF.

This sequence joins TRBV6-2 or TRBV6-3 and TRBJ2-7; TRBD2 is a possible D gene (5 bases). Germline V CDR1 and CDR2: MNHEY, SVGEGT. The CDR3 loop spans 13 amino acids. Trimming left V 6 bases short and J 2 bases short, with 11 bases between. In DNA form, the CDR3 reads TGTGCCAGCAGGGACTTAGCTACCTACGAGCAGTACGTC. Translated, it gives CASRDLATYEQYV.

This clonotype was seen repeatedly, ten times or more. The rearrangement links TRBV7-2 to TRBJ2-1; D uncertain. CDR1 is SGHTA and CDR2 is FQGNSA in the germline V gene. Trimming cost V 1 base and J 8 bases, with 18 bases left between them. This CDR3 spans 16 amino acids. This CDR3 reads CASSLDLWGGLDEQFF. The CDR3 nucleotides read TGTGCCAGCAGCTTAGACCTATGGGGTGGTCTCGATGAGCAGTTCTTC.

The chain links TRBV5-1 to TRBJ2-3; no clear D. Between the trimmed V and J ends, which lost 7 bases and 2 bases, there was a span of 23 bases. Germline V gives CDR1 SGHRS, CDR2 YFSETQ. The CDR3 spans 17 residues. In nucleotides, the CDR3 is TGCGCCAGCCAAAAACCCTTAACATCGAAAGACACAGATACGCAGTATTTT. Translating it yields CASQKPLTSKDTDTQYF.

The chain joins TRBV20-1 to TRBJ2-1; a possible D gene is TRBD2 (7 bases). Germline lookup yields CDR1 DFQATT and CDR2 SNEGSKA (reference sequence). V lost 5 bases and J 6 bases, leaving 11 bases between the germline ends. The CDR3 spans 12 residues. The CDR3 region is CSASGGRNEQFF. In DNA, the CDR3 is TGCAGTGCTTCCGGGGGGCGCAATGAGCAGTTCTTC.

V usage is TRBV7-3 and J usage is TRBJ1-2; TRBD1 aligns across 8 bases. Per the germline V gene, CDR1 is SGHTA and CDR2 is FQGTGA. CDR3 length: 15 amino acids. Trimming took 2 bases from V and 10 from J; bases not matched to a gene: 12. CDR3 region: CASSLDPGQAPVYTF. For the CDR3, the DNA is TGTGCCAGCAGCTTAGATCCGGGACAGGCCCCCGTCTACACCTTC. Based on the CDR3 plus reference TRBV7-3 and TRBJ1-2, the full variable domain is GAGVSQTPSNKVTEKGKYVELRCDPISGHTALYWYRQSLGQGPEFLIYFQGTGAADDSGLPNDRFFAVRPEGSVSTLKIQRTERGDSAVYLCASSLDPGQAPVYTFGSGTRLTVV.

This clonotype was seen ten or more times. The chain links TRBV7-2 to TRBJ2-3; D unresolved. V was pared by 6 bases and J by 1 base, with 8 bases between. This CDR3 comprises 13 residues. The germline V gene encodes CDR1 SGHTA and CDR2 FQGNSA. The CDR3 nucleotides are TGTGCCAGCAGGGACGCGCGCACAGATACGCAGTATTTT. This sequence encodes CASRDARTDTQYF. The variable domain in full, with the rest retrieved from reference TRBV7-2 and TRBJ2-3, is GAGVSQSPSNKVTEKGKDVELRCDPISGHTALYWYRQSLGQGLEFLIYFQGNSAPDKSGLPSDRFSAERTGGSVSTLTIQRTQQEDSAVYLCASRDARTDTQYFGPGTRLTVL.

Regarding this clonotype: A read error may explain this, as a much larger clone is one base away. The chain joins TRBV7-2 to TRBJ2-5, with D possibly being TRBD2 (6 bases). CDR1 is SGHTA, CDR2 FQGNSA, per germline. V lost 4 bases and J 4 bases, leaving 19 bases between the germline ends. CDR3 size: 16 residues. The CDR3 sequence: CASSSSIAEGRETQYF. In DNA form, the CDR3 reads TGTGCCAGCAGCTCGAGTATAGCGGAAGGCCGAGAGACCCAGTACTTC. Looking up the rest from reference TRBV7-2 and TRBJ2-5 gives the full variable domain: GAGVSQSPSNKVTEKGKDVELRCDPISGHTALYWYRQSLGQGLEFLIYFQGNSAPDKSGLPSDRFSAERTGGSVSTLTIQRTQQEDSAVYLCASSSSIAEGRETQYFGPGTRLLVL.

V is TRBV7-3 and J is TRBJ2-3; D is unclear. The CDR3 has 14 amino acids. In germline, CDR1 is SGHTA, CDR2 FQGTGA. V shed 4 bases and J shed 1 base, with 9 bases lying between them. The CDR3 nucleotides are TGTGCCAGCAGCTCTTATGGAGGCACAGATACGCAGTATTTT. It specifies CASSSYGGTDTQYF.

This clonotype was observed a handful of times. This rearrangement joins TRBV10-3 to TRBJ2-3; TRBD2 aligns across 10 bases. V lost 4 bases, J lost 0 bases, and 10 bases stayed unmatched. In germline, CDR1 is ENHRY, CDR2 SYGVKD. This CDR3 is built from 18 residues. The CDR3 here is CAISGSEGLAVSTDTQYF. The CDR3 DNA sequence: TGTGCCATCAGTGGGTCGGAAGGACTAGCGGTTAGCACAGATACGCAGTATTTT.

This clonotype was seen at least ten times. The chain carries TRBV7-2 and TRBJ2-7, with 8 bases matching TRBD2. The CDR3 length is 21 residues. Looked up from germline, CDR1 is SGHTA and CDR2 is FQGNSA. Trimming removed 5 bases from V and 3 bases from J; junction bases left unmatched: 27. The CDR3 nucleotides are TGTGCCAGCAGCCCGAAAAGGGGGATAGCGGGAAGGCGGGGGGTCGTCTACGAGCAGTACTTC. Its translation is CASSPKRGIAGRRGVVYEQYF.

V and J are TRBV20-1 and TRBJ1-6, with 9 bases lining up with TRBD1. CDR1 is DFQATT and CDR2 is SNEGSKA in the germline V gene (reference sequence). This CDR3 is built from 14 residues. The trim removed 0 bases at V and 9 bases at J, leaving 3 bases unmatched. DNA of the CDR3: TGCAGTGCTAGAGACGGGACAGGGTTTTCACCCCTCCACTTT. Protein product: CSARDGTGFSPLHF.

The chain employs TRBV6-6 and TRBJ1-1; the D is unclear. CDR3 size: 12 residues. CDR1 is MNHNY and CDR2 is SVGAGI in the germline V gene (reference sequence). V lost 7 bases and J 7 bases, leaving 13 bases between the germline ends. The DNA for the CDR3 is TGTGCCAGCACCCTGACGGCCGGTGAAGCTTTCTTT. It is translated as CASTLTAGEAFF.

This chain links TRBV20-1 with TRBJ2-6; unclear D gene. Trimming stripped 1 base from V and 2 bases from J, with 15 bases between. This CDR3 is 17 amino acids long. Germline V gene lookup returns CDR1 DFQATT and CDR2 SNEGSKA (reference sequence). The CDR3 coding sequence is TGCAGTGCTAGAGGTTCGGGCAGTAAAGCTGGGGCCAACGTCCTGACTTTC. This codes for CSARGSGSKAGANVLTF.

CDR3 sequence reads: CASSQAGATNEKLFF. CDR3 in DNA: TGTGCCAGCAGCCAGGCAGGAGCAACTAATGAAAAACTGTTTTTT. This chain links TRBV6-6 with TRBJ1-4; D not certain. The length of the CDR3 is 15 residues. Trimming cost V 6 bases and J 0 bases, with 11 bases left between them. Germline V gene data show CDR1 as MNHNY and CDR2 as SVGAGI (reference sequence).

A few counts support this clonotype. V is TRBV7-2 and J is TRBJ2-3; D is possibly TRBD2 (5 bases). V lost 8 bases to trimming and J lost 1 base, with 13 bases between them. The germline CDR1 and CDR2 sequences are SGHTA and FQGNSA. This CDR3 comprises 14 residues. The CDR3 spells CASDLLGRTDTQYF. CDR3 nucleotide sequence: TGTGCCAGCGACTTACTAGGGCGCACAGATACGCAGTATTTT.

The CDR3, as DNA: TGTGCCAGCAGTAGACAGGGGATCTCCTACGAGCAGTACGTC. This sequence encodes CASSRQGISYEQYV. V is TRBV6-2 or TRBV6-3 and J is TRBJ2-7; TRBD1 aligns across 8 bases. Germline assignment: CDR1 MNHEY and CDR2 SVGEGT. Losses at the gene ends were 5 bases for V and 0 bases for J; bases not matched to a gene: 3. The CDR3 has 14 amino acids.